This T cell receptor beta chain was sequenced during a study of vaccination and CD4 T cells after COVID-19. Whole-study context: Each of the control cultures got a CEFX pool, an HIV-1 Nef pool, or no peptide.

With the Oncomine TCR Beta short-read assay, DNA from cultured CD4+ T cells was sequenced. TCRdb recomputed calls from the PCR reads with MiXCR, one row per CDR3 protein. Altogether fewer than 15,000 distinct CDR3 sequences are present, 56% being singletons, with the ten largest covering roughly a sixth. Germline CDR1 and CDR2: DFQATT and SNEGSKA (reference sequence). CDR3 size: 16 residues. Unmatched junction bases numbered 10, after V lost 3 bases and J lost 4 bases. Study findings and constraints: Post-vaccination reactive clonotypes (median around 40) did not differ significantly from post-infection (about 21).

The treatment here: approximately nine-day PBMC culture with coronavirus spike peptide pools or control peptides (ViraFEST assay). This clonotype was detected once. Its antigen is as yet unknown. Input material: CD4+ T cells from blood, cultured in vitro. This TCR came from a human donor who had recovered from COVID-19. The genes are TRBV20-1 and TRBJ2-1; 9 bases align to TRBD2. The CDR3 DNA sequence: TGCAGTGCTAGGGACAGAGTAGCGGGAGTGTACAATGAGCAGTTCTTC. Its translation is CSARDRVAGVYNEQFF.